This T cell receptor beta chain was identified in a study of circulating and synovial CD4+ cells in juvenile arthritis. This clone was detected only once. Clones were read by immunoSEQ multiplex PCR, and TCRdb kept only the in-frame ones, dropping some. The repertoire holds 35,000 or so clones, with more than 90% as singletons. This CDR3 has 19 residues. V shed 2 bases and J shed 0 bases, with 22 bases lying between them. Per the germline V gene, CDR1 is PRHDT and CDR2 is FYEKMQ (reference sequence). This clonotype was obtained from a human donor with juvenile idiopathic arthritis. V and J are TRBV13 and TRBJ1-2; TRBD1 is a possible D gene (6 bases). The sample comprised CD4+ T cells from blood. The CDR3: CASSLRASGAQITNYGYTF. CDR3 in DNA: TGTGCCAGCAGCTTAAGGGCCTCAGGGGCACAGATCACTAACTATGGCTACACCTTC.